Sequencing of this TCR beta chain was carried out in a study of cytomegalovirus exposure and HLA in healthy donors. Study results and limitations: The classifier reportedly diagnosed cytomegalovirus status with high specificity and sensitivity. Later analysis identified over 15,000 TCR beta sequences associated with HLA alleles, using a false discovery rate threshold of 0.05. As a later analysis revealed, most CMV-associated TCR beta chains appeared HLA-restricted.

This clone was observed a few times. Its specificity is unknown. The V gene's germline CDR1 is LNHDA and CDR2 SQIVND (reference sequence). CDR3 length: 16 amino acids. Trimming took 5 bases from V and 5 from J; bases not matched to a gene: 10. In the PCR, 60 Vbeta and 13 Jbeta primers were used. Here immunoSEQ multiplex PCR was the method, and the copy in TCRdb shows in-frame clones only, minus some. This sample has roughly 120,000 clones; more than 65% occur once, and the top ten carry 13%. Sequencing was performed on PBMCs. This receptor was obtained from a woman aged 55-75 years in good health and CMV-seropositive. This sequence joins TRBV19 and TRBJ2-1; 9 positions agree with TRBD2. The CDR3 coding sequence is TGTGCCAGTAGTCCTATTACTAGCGGGCATAACAATGAGCAGTTCTTC. It is translated as CASSPITSGHNNEQFF.